This T cell receptor beta chain was observed in a study of shared clonotypes between healthy human individuals. General study points: As a rule, naive subsets had a larger estimated richness than memory subsets.

V was pared by 4 bases and J by 0 bases, with 13 bases between. The CDR3 has 16 residues. Germline loops: CDR1 MDHEN, CDR2 SYDVKM. Deep was the level at which the assay was run. Only in-frame clones appear in the TCRdb table, and some are missing; sequencing was by immunoSEQ multiplex PCR. The table shows approximately 2.5 million clones, with more than 80% occurring only once. Note on this clone: Its antigen is as yet unknown.

This TCR was sampled from a man aged 18-30 years in good health. The material sequenced was naive CD4+ T cells sorted from blood. Subset: CD45RA+ positively selected. The gene calls are TRBV28 and TRBJ1-5; D is perhaps TRBD1 (5 bases). The CDR3 region has the DNA TGTGCCAGCAGTTACCGGGACTATTATAGCAATCAGCCCCAGCATTTT. Protein sequence: CASSYRDYYSNQPQHF.